This T cell receptor (beta chain) was profiled in a study of neurological immune-mediated disorders. Study observations and caveats: None of the CDR3 amino acid sequences in expanded clones turned up in more than one subject, which points to private repertoires in all groups. HTLV-1-associated myelopathy showed the most TCR clonal expansion; multiple sclerosis the least, below healthy controls. One cluster of related CDR3 sequences contained, by phylogenetic grouping, the repertoires of 18 of 34 multiple sclerosis patients and formed a possible signature.

As for this clonotype: Its antigen remains unknown. A clone one base away is much larger, so this may be a read error. This CDR3 is missing its conserved last phenylalanine or tryptophan, likely due to a read error.

The CDR3 totals 18 residues. Trimming cost V 4 bases and J 2 bases, with 19 bases left between them. Germline V gene sequence: CDR1 SGHRS, CDR2 YFSETQ. 5'RACE with 10-nucleotide random UMIs produced the cDNA. TCRdb ran MiXCR on the 5' RACE reads and lists one entry per CDR3 protein. This sample yields about 70,000 distinct CDR3 sequences, of which roughly 3.1% are seen a single time; roughly 5.2% belongs to the top ten. Sequenced material: PBMCs. The receptor's source is a woman aged 50 to 60 with multiple sclerosis. The V and J genes are TRBV5-1 and TRBJ2-6; D is possibly TRBD1 (5 bases). CDR3 in DNA: TGCGCCAGCAGCGGATACAGGTATACTGTTCCTGGGGCCAACGTCCTGACTATC. This translates into CASSGYRYTVPGANVLTI.